Listed below are T cell receptor beta chains from one sample, sequenced in a study of cytomegalovirus exposure and HLA in healthy donors. TCRdb keeps only in-frame clones here, not all; method: immunoSEQ multiplex PCR. Of about 120,000 clones listed, 80% to 85% are singletons. The sequenced sample was PBMCs. The receptors stem from a woman between 55 and 75 years old in good health and CMV-seropositive. CDR3s include the opening cysteine and the closing phenylalanine or tryptophan. D genes are given only for firm matches.

CASSLSNSKNLNTEAFF,TRBV5-1,NA
CASSLGQGDSQPQHF,TRBV5-1,TRBD1
CSVEATAGKETQYF,TRBV29-1,NA
CASRTQEEIPYNEQFF,TRBV27,NA
CASRLGTETYEQYF,TRBV27,TRBD1
CSPTLRGLGNTEAFF,TRBV29-1,NA
CASSLRGWGGTEAFF,TRBV27,NA
CASSFQGANSPLHF,TRBV28,NA
CASSTYSGSTDTQYF,TRBV19,NA
CASSMDRGPEKLFF,TRBV6-5,TRBD1
CSSSLGGDGYTF,TRBV7-9,NA
CASSLVGATGETQYF,TRBV5-1,NA
CASSLRDRGRSQFF,TRBV27,TRBD1
CASSVSSGRRNEQFF,TRBV18,TRBD2
CASSLGGAEAFF,TRBV13,NA
CASSLNSRGDEQFF,TRBV7-7,NA
CASSRTSGSPGDTQYF,TRBV7-3,TRBD2
CASSLPDRFGPKETQYF,TRBV2,TRBD1
CASSQVLKNRGQETQYF,TRBV4-1,TRBD1
CASSRRAGGGQETQYF,TRBV18,TRBD2
CSVEGIAGEAEETQYF,TRBV29-1,TRBD2
CASSYSYGYTF,TRBV4-2,NA
CASSPYRDTNTIYF,TRBV18,NA
CASSGTGGNQPQHF,TRBV18,TRBD1
CASRPTSMGQETQYF,TRBV5-1,NA
CASSVAGAPDTQYF,TRBV9,NA
CASGGNSYEQYF,TRBV5-4,NA
CATTGSDEKLFF,TRBV6-1,NA
CSVDRGSAGELFF,TRBV29-1,TRBD1
CASNQAGGETQYF,TRBV5-1,NA
CSVEDPGTGALF,TRBV29-1,TRBD1
CASSGGTAEQFF,TRBV27,NA